The clone carrying this T cell receptor (beta chain) came up many times. Its antigen is undetermined. The sample comes from a study of T cell repertoires in cytomegalovirus infection. Study as a whole: Through public TCR beta signatures, both CMV infection and matching HLA type were indicated.

Overall study results and limits: The ex vivo response showed dominance by HLA-C-restricted CMV-specific TCR beta clonotypes. Carriers of CMV and the relevant HLA type were discriminated by public TCR beta frequency.

Using its own MiXCR run on the reads, TCRdb lists one record per CDR3 protein. The sample holds some 300,000 distinct CDR3 sequences; 15% to 20% are singletons and the top ten take 9.5% to 15%. Germline loops: CDR1 DFQATT, CDR2 SNEGSKA (reference sequence). V lost 3 bases and J lost 5; bases outside the gene matches: 7. The CDR3 is 14 residues long. This clonotype was sampled from a human donor in good health (CMV status not recorded). Some clones in this sample may be carry-over from other donors' samples. The chain joins TRBV20-1 to TRBJ2-5; TRBD2 aligns across 9 bases. Sequenced sample: PBMCs. Here the CDR3 reads CSASWSSGVETQYF. As DNA, the CDR3 is TGCAGTGCTAGTTGGTCTAGCGGGGTTGAGACCCAGTACTTC.